These 8 T cell receptor beta chains were all obtained from the same sample, sequenced in a study of Ad26.COV2.S vaccination and SARS-CoV-2 variants (dated by TCRdb to the early 2020s). To prepare the library, the immunoSEQ multiplex PCR assay was applied. The immuneACCESS repertoire file appears here via TCRdb, limited to in-frame rearrangements. These files lack a portion of the clones; in checked studies, under half of the deficit traces to unresolved V genes, and the cause of the others is not known. The sample has some 480,000 clones on record, about 83% of them singletons. The ten biggest clones cover roughly 12% of the sample. The treatment or condition label here, explained by the study, means: 15 to 20 received Ad26.COV2.S at low or high dose, single or two shots; 5 received placebo; per-sample allocation not given. For vaccine and placebo recipients, the sequenced repertoires came from samples collected on day 63 after the first injection.

Source: peripheral blood, taken in a trial of Ad26.COV2.S vaccine versus placebo. The receptors here all came from a person between 18 and 60 years old who received the Ad26.COV2.S COVID-19 vaccine or a placebo.

This clone has only one observation. The chain couples TRBV6-2 or TRBV6-3 to TRBJ1-1; TRBD1 might be the D (6 bases). V dropped 4 bases and J dropped 2 bases, with 14 bases sitting between them. Germline CDR1 MNHEY, CDR2 SVGEGT. This CDR3 has 15 residues. In DNA form, the CDR3 reads TGTGCCAGCAGTTCCCCGAGGGACAAAAACACTGAAGCTTTCTTT. This encodes CASSSPRDKNTEAFF.

The CDR3 DNA sequence: TGTGCCAGCAGCAGAGGGACAGGGGGATCCACGGGTCTGGGGGAGCAGTACTTC. It codes for CASSRGTGGSTGLGEQYF. The rearrangement uses TRBV5-4 and TRBJ2-7; 11 nucleotides line up with TRBD1. V was pared by 4 bases and J by 7 bases, with 19 bases of the junction left unmatched. The CDR3 totals 18 residues. The germline gives CDR1 SGHNT, CDR2 YYREEE (reference sequence).

This clone was detected only a few times. The chain combines TRBV6-5 with TRBJ2-2; D assignment may be TRBD1 or TRBD2 (5 bases each). Trimming pared 7 bases from V and 4 bases from J, leaving 13 bases between. CDR3 size: 14 residues. Germline V gene sequence: CDR1 MNHEY, CDR2 SVGAGI. The CDR3 here is CASNRDRATGELFF. For the CDR3, the DNA is TGTGCCAGCAACCGGGACCGAGCCACCGGGGAGCTGTTTTTT.

The CDR3 bases are TGTGCCAGCTCACCAACTAGGACGAACTACAATGAGCAGTTCTTC. This sequence encodes CASSPTRTNYNEQFF. The chain is built from TRBV18 and TRBJ2-1; D is possibly TRBD2 (5 bases). CDR1 and CDR2 (germline): KGHSH, LQKENI. This CDR3 is built from 15 residues. Trimming took off 2 bases at V and 3 bases at J, with 11 bases between the two ends.

In the case of this clone: The same CDR3 can be traced to other DNA sequences in this sample. The chain joins TRBV5-1 to TRBJ2-7; D unclear. The CDR3 length is 14 residues. Germline lookup yields CDR1 SGHRS and CDR2 YFSETQ. The V and J ends lost 0 bases and 2 bases respectively, with 9 bases between them. The CDR3 region has the DNA TGCGCCAGCAGCTTGGCGTCCGGCCCCTACGAGCAGTACTTC. It translates to CASSLASGPYEQYF.

The chain combines TRBV30 with TRBJ1-2; weak D call: TRBD1 (6 bases). Germline CDR1 and CDR2: GTSNPN and SVGIG (reference sequence). V shed 4 bases and J shed 0 bases, with 12 bases lying between them. The CDR3 covers 14 residues. CDR3 nucleotide sequence: TGTGCCTGGATCGGGGACACATCTAACTATGGCTACACCTTC. This codes for CAWIGDTSNYGYTF.

The V gene is TRBV4-1, the J gene TRBJ2-1; TRBD2 matches 11 bases. Germline-derived CDR1 and CDR2 are MGHRA and YSYEKL. The CDR3 loop spans 16 amino acids. The V gene end was trimmed by 1 base and the J gene end by 8 bases; junction bases not matched to a gene: 7. In DNA form, the CDR3 reads TGCGCCAGCAGCCAAGTATCAGGACTAGCGGGCTATGAGCAGTTCTTC. Translated: CASSQVSGLAGYEQFF.

The chain joins TRBV6-2 or TRBV6-3 to TRBJ2-7; unclear D gene. Germline-derived CDR1 and CDR2 are MNHEY and SVGEGT. CDR3 length equals 13 residues. V was trimmed by 2 bases and J by 6 bases, leaving 11 bases between them. CDR3 nucleotide sequence: TGTGCCAGCAGTTACCTTACGCCTCTCGAGCAGTACTTC. Translating gives CASSYLTPLEQYF.